Below, 4 T cell receptor beta chains from the same sample are listed, as sequenced in a study of shared clonotypes between healthy human individuals. Using immunoSEQ multiplex PCR, the repertoire was profiled, and TCRdb retains in-frame clones only, with some absent. The sample lists 1 million to 1.2 million clones, approximately 75% occurring once. The material sequenced was memory CD4+ T cells from PBMCs. Subset defined: CD45RA-negative fraction. The receptors here all came from a man between 18 and 35 years old in good health. Some clones in this sample may be carry-over from other donors' samples.

The chain recombines TRBV14 with TRBJ1-2; possibly TRBD1 for D (5 bases). Germline V CDR1 and CDR2: SGHDN, FVKESK. The CDR3 is made up of 13 amino acids. Trimming cost V 3 bases and J 8 bases, with 13 bases left between them. CDR3 bases: TGTGCCAGCAGCCAGTCCAGGGAAATGGGCTACACCTTC. Translated, it gives CASSQSREMGYTF. The whole variable domain, remainder taken from reference TRBV14 and TRBJ1-2, is EAGVTQFPSHSVIEKGQTVTLRCDPISGHDNLYWYRRVMGKEIKFLLHFVKESKQDESGMPNNRFLAERTGGTYSTLKVQPAELEDSGVYFCASSQSREMGYTFGSGTRLTVV.

This clone was detected a few times. The V and J genes are TRBV4-2 and TRBJ1-1; TRBD1 aligns across 12 bases. V trimming: 3 bases; J trimming: 4 bases; junction bases outside the gene matches: 12. The CDR3 is 18 amino acids. CDR1 is LGHNA, CDR2 YNFKEQ, per germline. The CDR3 reads CASSHDPGTGGIGTEAFF. CDR3 nucleotides: TGTGCCAGCAGCCACGATCCCGGGACAGGGGGCATAGGCACTGAAGCTTTCTTT.

The chain carries TRBV5-1 and TRBJ2-7; 9 bases agree with TRBD1. V lost 4 bases and J lost 2; bases outside the gene matches: 10. This CDR3 contains 16 residues. Looked up from germline, CDR1 is SGHRS and CDR2 is YFSETQ. CDR3 sequence: CASSADPGTGTYEQYF. The CDR3 coding sequence is TGCGCCAGCAGCGCCGACCCCGGGACAGGGACCTACGAGCAGTACTTC.

The rearrangement joins TRBV7-2 to TRBJ1-3; the D is unclear. There are 16 residues in the CDR3. Germline loops: CDR1 SGHTA, CDR2 FQGNSA. V was shortened by 5 bases and J by 0 bases, with 14 bases between the two germline ends. The CDR3 sequence is CASSPNGVDSGNTIYF. As DNA, the CDR3 is TGTGCCAGCAGCCCCAACGGGGTGGACTCTGGAAACACCATATATTTT.